This T cell receptor (beta chain) is drawn from a study of post-analysis software for immune sequencing data. Across the study: The disease courses covered relapsing-remitting, secondary progressive and progressive-relapsing multiple sclerosis. Findings and limits, study-wide: About five TRBV segments appeared more often in patients than in controls, and TRBV5-6, TRBV5-1 and TRBV20-1 were among these. Controls had significantly higher normalized Chao1 diversity than multiple sclerosis patients.

cDNA libraries for TCR beta contained unique molecular identifiers. TCRdb fed the PCR reads into MiXCR, producing one record per CDR3 protein. The data contain approximately 350,000 distinct CDR3 sequences, roughly 38% of them seen just once; the ten biggest clones take up about an eighth. Concerning this clonotype itself: As yet, its antigen is unknown.

From germline, CDR1 is SGHRS and CDR2 YFSETQ. The CDR3 consists of 17 residues. V was pared by 4 bases and J by 1 base, with 19 bases between. This receptor was taken from a girl aged 5-17 years with multiple sclerosis. The genes are TRBV5-1 and TRBJ2-3, with no clear D. The sample comprised blood. The CDR3 reads CASSATLSPSGTDTQYF. The CDR3 DNA reads as TGCGCCAGCAGCGCCACTTTATCGCCATCCGGCACAGATACGCAGTATTTT.